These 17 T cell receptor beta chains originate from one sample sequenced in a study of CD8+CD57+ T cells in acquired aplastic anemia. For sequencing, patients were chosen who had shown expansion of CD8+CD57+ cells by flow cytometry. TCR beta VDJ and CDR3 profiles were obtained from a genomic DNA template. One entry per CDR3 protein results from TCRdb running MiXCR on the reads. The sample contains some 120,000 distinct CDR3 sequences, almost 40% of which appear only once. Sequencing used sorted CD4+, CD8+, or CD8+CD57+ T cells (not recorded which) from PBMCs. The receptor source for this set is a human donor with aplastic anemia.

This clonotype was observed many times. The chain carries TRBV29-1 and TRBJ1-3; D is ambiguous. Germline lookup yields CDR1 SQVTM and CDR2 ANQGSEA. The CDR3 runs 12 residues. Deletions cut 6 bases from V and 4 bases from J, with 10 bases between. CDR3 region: CSVEGGGNTIYF. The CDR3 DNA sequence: TGCAGCGTCGAGGGTGGGGGAAACACCATATATTTT.

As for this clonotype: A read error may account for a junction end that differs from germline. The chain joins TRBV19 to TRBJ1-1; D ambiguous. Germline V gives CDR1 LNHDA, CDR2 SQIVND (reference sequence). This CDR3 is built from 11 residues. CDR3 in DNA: TGTGCCAGTAGTACGGTAGCTGGAGCTTTCTTC. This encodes CASSTVAGAFF.

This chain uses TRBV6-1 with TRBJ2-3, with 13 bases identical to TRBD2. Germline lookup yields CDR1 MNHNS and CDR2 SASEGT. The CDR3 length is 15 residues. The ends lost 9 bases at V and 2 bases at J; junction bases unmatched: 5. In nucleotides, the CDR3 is TGTGCCAGACTACTAGCGGGGGGGATCACAGATACGCAGTATTTT. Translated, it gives CARLLAGGITDTQYF.

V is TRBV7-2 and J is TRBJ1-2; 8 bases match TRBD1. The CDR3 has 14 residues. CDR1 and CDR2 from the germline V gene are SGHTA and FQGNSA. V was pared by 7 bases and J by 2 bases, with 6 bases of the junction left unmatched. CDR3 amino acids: CASTNDRGNYGYTF. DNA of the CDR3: TGTGCCAGCACCAACGACAGGGGCAACTATGGCTACACCTTC.

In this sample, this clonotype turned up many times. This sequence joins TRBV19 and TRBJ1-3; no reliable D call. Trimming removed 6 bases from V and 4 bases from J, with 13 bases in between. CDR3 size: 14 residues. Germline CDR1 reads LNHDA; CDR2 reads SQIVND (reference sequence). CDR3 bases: TGTGCCAGTAGAGAGGGCGGCGGGGGAAACACCATATATTTT. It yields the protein CASREGGGGNTIYF.

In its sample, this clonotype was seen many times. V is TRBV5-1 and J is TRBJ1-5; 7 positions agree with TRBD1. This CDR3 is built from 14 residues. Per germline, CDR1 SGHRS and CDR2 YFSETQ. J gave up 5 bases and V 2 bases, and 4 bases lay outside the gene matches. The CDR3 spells CASSLNRGDQPQHF. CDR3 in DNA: TGCGCCAGCAGCTTAAACAGGGGTGATCAGCCCCAGCATTTT.

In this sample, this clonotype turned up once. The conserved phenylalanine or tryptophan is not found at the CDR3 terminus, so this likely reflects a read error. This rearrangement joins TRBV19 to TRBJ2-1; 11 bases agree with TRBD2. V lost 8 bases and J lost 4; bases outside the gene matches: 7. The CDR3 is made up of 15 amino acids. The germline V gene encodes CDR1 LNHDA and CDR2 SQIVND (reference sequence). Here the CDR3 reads CASSTSGVMYNEQFL. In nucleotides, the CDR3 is TGTGCCAGTTCGACTAGCGGGGTCATGTACAATGAGCAGTTCCTC.

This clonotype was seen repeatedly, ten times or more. CDR3 bases: TGTGCCATCAGAGACAGGGCTGGGGCCAACGTCCTGACTTTC. Translating gives CAIRDRAGANVLTF. V gene TRBV10-3 combines with J gene TRBJ2-6; TRBD1 matches 7 bases. Germline CDR1 is ENHRY and CDR2 is SYGVKD. J was trimmed by 2 bases and V by 6 bases; bases with no gene match: 1. The CDR3 totals 14 residues.

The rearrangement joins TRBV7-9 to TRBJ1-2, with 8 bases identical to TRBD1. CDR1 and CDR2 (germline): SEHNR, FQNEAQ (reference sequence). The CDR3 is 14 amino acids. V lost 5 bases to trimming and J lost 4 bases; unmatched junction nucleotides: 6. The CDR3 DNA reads TGTGCCAGCAGCGCCGGACAGGGCCCCTATGGCTACACCTTC. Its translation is CASSAGQGPYGYTF.

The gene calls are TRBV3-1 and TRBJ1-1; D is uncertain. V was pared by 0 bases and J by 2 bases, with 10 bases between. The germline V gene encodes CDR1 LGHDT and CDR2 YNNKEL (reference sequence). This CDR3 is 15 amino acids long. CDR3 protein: CASSQDGSRNTEAFF. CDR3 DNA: TGTGCCAGCAGCCAAGATGGGAGTAGAAACACTGAAGCTTTCTTT.

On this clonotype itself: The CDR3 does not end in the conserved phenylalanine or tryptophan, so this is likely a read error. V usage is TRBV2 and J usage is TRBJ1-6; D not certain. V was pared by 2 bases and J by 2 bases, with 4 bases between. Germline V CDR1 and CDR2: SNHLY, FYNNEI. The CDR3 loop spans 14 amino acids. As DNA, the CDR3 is TGTGCCAGCAGTGAACTTCCCTATAATTCACCCCTCCACCTT. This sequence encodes CASSELPYNSPLHL.

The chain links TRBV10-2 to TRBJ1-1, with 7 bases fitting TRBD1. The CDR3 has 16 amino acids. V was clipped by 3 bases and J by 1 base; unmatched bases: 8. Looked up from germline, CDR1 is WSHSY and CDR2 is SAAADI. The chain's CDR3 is CASSEPTGWGNTEAFF. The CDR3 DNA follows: TGCGCCAGCAGTGAACCGACAGGGTGGGGGAACACTGAAGCTTTCTTT.

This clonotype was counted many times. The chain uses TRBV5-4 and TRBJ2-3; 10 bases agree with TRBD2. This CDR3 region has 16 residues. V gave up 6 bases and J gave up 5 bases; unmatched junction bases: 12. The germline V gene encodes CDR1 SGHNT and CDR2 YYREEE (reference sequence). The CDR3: CASTRGSGGIVDTQYF. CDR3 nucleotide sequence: TGTGCCAGCACCCGAGGTAGCGGGGGGATAGTAGATACGCAGTATTTT.

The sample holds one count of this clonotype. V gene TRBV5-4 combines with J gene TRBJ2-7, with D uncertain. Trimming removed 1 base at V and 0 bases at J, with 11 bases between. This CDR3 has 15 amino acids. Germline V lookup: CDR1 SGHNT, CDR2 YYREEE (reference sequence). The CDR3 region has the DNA TGTGCCAGCAGCTTGTGGACCCTAACCTCCTACGAGCAGTACTTC. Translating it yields CASSLWTLTSYEQYF.

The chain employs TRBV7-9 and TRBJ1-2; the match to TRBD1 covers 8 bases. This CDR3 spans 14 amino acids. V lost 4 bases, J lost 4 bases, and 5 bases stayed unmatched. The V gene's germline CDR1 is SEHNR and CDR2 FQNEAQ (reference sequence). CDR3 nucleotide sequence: TGTGCCAGCAGCTACCGGACAGGGCGCTATGGCTACACCTTC. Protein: CASSYRTGRYGYTF.

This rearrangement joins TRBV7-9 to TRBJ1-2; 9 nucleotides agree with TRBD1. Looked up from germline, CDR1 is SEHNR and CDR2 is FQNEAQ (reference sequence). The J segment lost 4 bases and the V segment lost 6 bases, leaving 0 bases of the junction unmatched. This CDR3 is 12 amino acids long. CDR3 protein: CASRDRGYGYTF. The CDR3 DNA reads TGTGCCAGCAGGGACAGGGGCTATGGCTACACCTTC.

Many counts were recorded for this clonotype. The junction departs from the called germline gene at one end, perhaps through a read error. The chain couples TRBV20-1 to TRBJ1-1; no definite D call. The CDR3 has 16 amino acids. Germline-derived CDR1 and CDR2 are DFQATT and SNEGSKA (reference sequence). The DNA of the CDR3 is TGCAGTACTAGACTCTCTCGTAGGAAGGGGAACACTGAAGCTTTCTTT. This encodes CSTRLSRRKGNTEAFF.